A selection of T cell receptor beta chains follows, all from one sample in a study of cytomegalovirus exposure and HLA in healthy donors. Measured with immunoSEQ multiplex PCR; TCRdb has only the in-frame clones, and not every one. The specimen's table records tens of thousands of clones. The sequenced sample was PBMCs. The receptor source for this set is a woman aged 60 to 75 in good health and CMV-seropositive. Both conserved end residues are part of each CDR3. Each record gives: V gene, J gene, clone size, D gene, CDR3 DNA, CDR3 protein. The D gene is left open where the match is weak. Expanded clones get a size class; other rows say once, few or many, or leave the size out.

V gene: TRBV5-1; J gene: TRBJ1-1; clone size: -; D gene: -; CDR3 DNA: TGCGCCAGCAGCTTGAGGGAGCGAGGTGAAGCTTTCTTT; CDR3 protein: CASSLRERGEAFF
V gene: TRBV19; J gene: TRBJ1-1; clone size: -; D gene: -; CDR3 DNA: TGTGCCAGCTTATCGGCCTATTGGGACACTGAAGATTTCTTT; CDR3 protein: CASLSAYWDTEDFF
V gene: TRBV6-4; J gene: TRBJ2-2; clone size: -; D gene: -; CDR3 DNA: TGTGCCAGCAGTGACTCGGTAGCGCCCGGGGAGCTGTTTTTT; CDR3 protein: CASSDSVAPGELFF
V gene: TRBV25-1; J gene: TRBJ2-1; clone size: -; D gene: TRBD2; CDR3 DNA: TGTGCCAGCACACTAGCGGGGGGGGGCAATGAGCAGTTCTTC; CDR3 protein: CASTLAGGGNEQFF
V gene: TRBV7-9; J gene: TRBJ2-7; clone size: -; D gene: TRBD1; CDR3 DNA: TGTGCCAGCAGCCCAGACAGGGGGACCTACGAGCAGTACTTC; CDR3 protein: CASSPDRGTYEQYF
V gene: TRBV6-5; J gene: TRBJ1-4; clone size: -; D gene: -; CDR3 DNA: TGTGCCAGCGGGCAAACGGGGGGGGCTAATGAAAAACTGTTTTTT; CDR3 protein: CASGQTGGANEKLFF
V gene: TRBV18; J gene: TRBJ1-1; clone size: -; D gene: -; CDR3 DNA: TGTGCCAGCTCACCTTTGGCGGCTAACACTGAAGCTTTCTTT; CDR3 protein: CASSPLAANTEAFF
V gene: TRBV10-3; J gene: TRBJ2-7; clone size: -; D gene: TRBD1; CDR3 DNA: TGTGCCATCAGTACAGGGACAGGGGGCGATTCCTACGAGCAGTACTTC; CDR3 protein: CAISTGTGGDSYEQYF
V gene: TRBV19; J gene: TRBJ1-6; clone size: -; D gene: -; CDR3 DNA: TGTGCCAGTAGTATGTGGAGGGGTAATTCACCCCTCCACTTT; CDR3 protein: CASSMWRGNSPLHF
V gene: TRBV5-1; J gene: TRBJ2-1; clone size: -; D gene: TRBD2; CDR3 DNA: TGCGCCAGCAGCCCCCTCCGGAGTTTGGCGGGGGGCGGGGACAATGAGCAGTTCTTC; CDR3 protein: CASSPLRSLAGGGDNEQFF
V gene: TRBV2; J gene: TRBJ1-2; clone size: -; D gene: -; CDR3 DNA: TGTGCCAGCAATTCCAGGGACTATGGCTACACCTTC; CDR3 protein: CASNSRDYGYTF
V gene: TRBV5-4; J gene: TRBJ1-1; clone size: medium-sized; D gene: -; CDR3 DNA: TGTGCCAGCAGCTCGCCGGTGCCTCGGAACACTGAAGCTTTCTTT; CDR3 protein: CASSSPVPRNTEAFF
V gene: TRBV12-5; J gene: TRBJ1-5; clone size: -; D gene: -; CDR3 DNA: TGTGCTAGTGGCGCGGAGGTCGCTCAGCCCCAGCATTTT; CDR3 protein: CASGAEVAQPQHF
V gene: TRBV9; J gene: TRBJ2-7; clone size: -; D gene: -; CDR3 DNA: TGTGCCAGCAGCGTAGAGGGGAAGGGCTACGAGCAGTACTTC; CDR3 protein: CASSVEGKGYEQYF
V gene: TRBV5-1; J gene: TRBJ2-2; clone size: -; D gene: TRBD2; CDR3 DNA: TGCGCCAGCAGCTTGCCCGAGACTAGCGGGAACACCGGGGAGCTGTTTTTT; CDR3 protein: CASSLPETSGNTGELFF
V gene: TRBV4-2; J gene: TRBJ2-7; clone size: -; D gene: -; CDR3 DNA: TGTGCCAGCAGCCAATGGGGGGTTGGAGGGGTCTCCTACGAGCAGTACTTC; CDR3 protein: CASSQWGVGGVSYEQYF
V gene: TRBV7-2; J gene: TRBJ1-6; clone size: -; D gene: -; CDR3 DNA: TGTGCCAGCAGCATTACAGGATTCCCACCCCTCCACTTT; CDR3 protein: CASSITGFPPLHF
V gene: TRBV9; J gene: TRBJ1-1; clone size: -; D gene: -; CDR3 DNA: TGTGCCAGCAGCCCCCGTTTACTGATGAACACTGAAGCTTTCTTT; CDR3 protein: CASSPRLLMNTEAFF
V gene: TRBV27; J gene: TRBJ2-2; clone size: -; D gene: TRBD1; CDR3 DNA: TGTGCCAGCAGTTTATCGTCTGGGACAGGGTCCACCGGGGAGCTGTTTTTT; CDR3 protein: CASSLSSGTGSTGELFF
V gene: TRBV7-9; J gene: TRBJ2-7; clone size: -; D gene: TRBD1; CDR3 DNA: TGTGCCAGCAGCTTAGATGGGACAGGGACCTACGAGCAGTACTTC; CDR3 protein: CASSLDGTGTYEQYF
V gene: TRBV10-1; J gene: TRBJ2-7; clone size: -; D gene: -; CDR3 DNA: TGCGCCACTTCGACAGGAGGATACGAGCAGTACTTC; CDR3 protein: CATSTGGYEQYF
V gene: TRBV5-4; J gene: TRBJ2-1; clone size: -; D gene: TRBD1; CDR3 DNA: TGTGCCAGCAGTCTAACGGGACAGGGGGTGGATGAGCAGTTCTTC; CDR3 protein: CASSLTGQGVDEQFF
V gene: TRBV7-2; J gene: TRBJ1-5; clone size: -; D gene: -; CDR3 DNA: TGTGCCAGCAGCTACCGGGGAGGATTTCTCAATCAGCCCCAGCATTTT; CDR3 protein: CASSYRGGFLNQPQHF
V gene: TRBV9; J gene: TRBJ2-6; clone size: -; D gene: -; CDR3 DNA: TGTGCCAGCAGCGTAGCATCAGGAAGCTCTGGGGCCAACGTCCTGACTTTC; CDR3 protein: CASSVASGSSGANVLTF
V gene: TRBV19; J gene: TRBJ1-2; clone size: -; D gene: TRBD1; CDR3 DNA: TGTGCCAGTTCGGACAGGGGTGGCTATGGCTACACCTTC; CDR3 protein: CASSDRGGYGYTF
V gene: TRBV5-1; J gene: TRBJ2-2; clone size: -; D gene: TRBD2; CDR3 DNA: TGCGCCAGCAGCTTGATCTCCCCTTCTACTAGCGGGGGAGTCGGGGAGCTGTTTTTT; CDR3 protein: CASSLISPSTSGGVGELFF
V gene: TRBV5-1; J gene: TRBJ2-2; clone size: -; D gene: -; CDR3 DNA: TGCGCCAGCAGCTTGCAGATACAAGGGGCCGGGGAGCTGTTTTTT; CDR3 protein: CASSLQIQGAGELFF
V gene: TRBV2; J gene: TRBJ2-7; clone size: -; D gene: TRBD1; CDR3 DNA: TGTGCCAGCCACCCGGGACAGGGATTCTCCTCCTACGAGCAGTACTTC; CDR3 protein: CASHPGQGFSSYEQYF
V gene: TRBV6-6; J gene: TRBJ1-2; clone size: -; D gene: -; CDR3 DNA: TGTGCCAGCAGTTTCCGGGACACATTAATCTATGGCTACACCTTC; CDR3 protein: CASSFRDTLIYGYTF
V gene: TRBV6-5; J gene: TRBJ1-6; clone size: -; D gene: -; CDR3 DNA: TGTGCCAGCAGTTACTCGATCCAGGGTGATTCACCCCTCCACTTT; CDR3 protein: CASSYSIQGDSPLHF
V gene: TRBV19; J gene: TRBJ2-2; clone size: -; D gene: -; CDR3 DNA: TGTGCCAGTAGTATTTTGGGCTACACCGGGGAGCTGTTTTTT; CDR3 protein: CASSILGYTGELFF
V gene: TRBV15; J gene: TRBJ1-4; clone size: -; D gene: TRBD1; CDR3 DNA: TGTGCCACCAGCAGGATGGGACAGGCGAATGAAAAACTGTTTTTT; CDR3 protein: CATSRMGQANEKLFF
V gene: TRBV5-1; J gene: TRBJ2-7; clone size: -; D gene: -; CDR3 DNA: TGCGCCAGCAGCTTCGAGAACTCCTACGAGCAGTACTTC; CDR3 protein: CASSFENSYEQYF
V gene: TRBV6-6; J gene: TRBJ1-6; clone size: -; D gene: TRBD1; CDR3 DNA: TGTGCCAGCAGTTTATCGTTCGGGACAGGCCTCCACTTT; CDR3 protein: CASSLSFGTGLHF
V gene: TRBV1; J gene: TRBJ1-6; clone size: -; D gene: -; CDR3 DNA: TGCACCAGCAGCCAAGACGGGGACAGGGGCACGAGGTGTAATTCACCCCTCCACTTT; CDR3 protein: CTSSQDGDRGTRCNSPLHF
V gene: TRBV7-7; J gene: TRBJ2-7; clone size: -; D gene: -; CDR3 DNA: TGTGCTAGCAGTCCCAGGGCAGGAGGGTACGAGCAGTACTTC; CDR3 protein: CASSPRAGGYEQYF
V gene: TRBV27; J gene: TRBJ1-6; clone size: -; D gene: -; CDR3 DNA: TGTGCCAGCAGTTTAACGGGGGGACGGAATAATTCACCCCTCCACTTT; CDR3 protein: CASSLTGGRNNSPLHF
V gene: TRBV9; J gene: TRBJ2-7; clone size: -; D gene: TRBD2; CDR3 DNA: TGTGCCAGCAGCCTCGCCCTAGCGGGGGGAGGCTCCTACGAGCAGTACTTC; CDR3 protein: CASSLALAGGGSYEQYF
V gene: TRBV5-1; J gene: TRBJ1-6; clone size: -; D gene: TRBD1; CDR3 DNA: TGCGCCAGCAGCTTGTCGGGACAGGGGGGTCCAGGGGGGAATTCACCCCTCCACTTT; CDR3 protein: CASSLSGQGGPGGNSPLHF
V gene: TRBV19; J gene: TRBJ2-1; clone size: -; D gene: TRBD1; CDR3 DNA: TGTGCCAGTACCGCCCCCGGGACAGGGATCTACAATGAGCAGTTCTTC; CDR3 protein: CASTAPGTGIYNEQFF
V gene: TRBV7-2; J gene: TRBJ1-2; clone size: -; D gene: TRBD1; CDR3 DNA: TGTGCCAGCAGCACAAGGGCAGGGGGCGGCTATGGCTACACCTTC; CDR3 protein: CASSTRAGGGYGYTF
V gene: TRBV6-1; J gene: TRBJ1-2; clone size: -; D gene: -; CDR3 DNA: TGTGCCAGCAGTGGGTCGACGGGGGACTGGGGCTACACCTTC; CDR3 protein: CASSGSTGDWGYTF
V gene: TRBV18; J gene: TRBJ2-3; clone size: -; D gene: TRBD2; CDR3 DNA: TGTGCCAGCTCACCACCTGCGGGGGGGCCATCAGATACGCAGTATTTT; CDR3 protein: CASSPPAGGPSDTQYF
V gene: TRBV10-1; J gene: TRBJ2-1; clone size: -; D gene: -; CDR3 DNA: TGCGCCAGCCATTCCTCCGCACGCCAGTGGTTCTTC; CDR3 protein: CASHSSARQWFF
V gene: TRBV5-1; J gene: TRBJ1-3; clone size: -; D gene: -; CDR3 DNA: TGCGCCAGCAGCTTGGACAACTCTGGAAACACCATATATTTT; CDR3 protein: CASSLDNSGNTIYF
V gene: TRBV28; J gene: TRBJ1-5; clone size: -; D gene: -; CDR3 DNA: TGTGCCAGCACCTCGGACACGAAAAATCAGCCCCAGCATTTT; CDR3 protein: CASTSDTKNQPQHF
V gene: TRBV6-6; J gene: TRBJ1-1; clone size: -; D gene: TRBD1; CDR3 DNA: TGTGCCAGCAGTTCCAGACAGGGCAGTACTGAAGCTTTCTTT; CDR3 protein: CASSSRQGSTEAFF
V gene: TRBV28; J gene: TRBJ2-7; clone size: -; D gene: -; CDR3 DNA: TGTGCCAGCAGTTTAGCGGACGAGCAGTACTTC; CDR3 protein: CASSLADEQYF